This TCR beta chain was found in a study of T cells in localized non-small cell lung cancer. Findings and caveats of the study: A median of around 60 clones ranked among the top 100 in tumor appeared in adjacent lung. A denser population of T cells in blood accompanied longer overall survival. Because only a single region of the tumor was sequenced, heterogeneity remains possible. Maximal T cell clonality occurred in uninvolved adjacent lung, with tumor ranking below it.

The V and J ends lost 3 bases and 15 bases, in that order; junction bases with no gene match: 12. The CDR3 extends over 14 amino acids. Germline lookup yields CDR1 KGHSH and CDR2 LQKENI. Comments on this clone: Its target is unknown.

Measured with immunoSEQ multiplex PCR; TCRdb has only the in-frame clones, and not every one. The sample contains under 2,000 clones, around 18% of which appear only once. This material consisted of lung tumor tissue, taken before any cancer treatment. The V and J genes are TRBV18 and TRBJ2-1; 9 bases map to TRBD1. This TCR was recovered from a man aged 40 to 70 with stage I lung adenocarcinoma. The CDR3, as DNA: TGTGCCAGCTCACCCGTCCCGGGACAGGGATGGGTGTTCTTC. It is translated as CASSPVPGQGWVFF.